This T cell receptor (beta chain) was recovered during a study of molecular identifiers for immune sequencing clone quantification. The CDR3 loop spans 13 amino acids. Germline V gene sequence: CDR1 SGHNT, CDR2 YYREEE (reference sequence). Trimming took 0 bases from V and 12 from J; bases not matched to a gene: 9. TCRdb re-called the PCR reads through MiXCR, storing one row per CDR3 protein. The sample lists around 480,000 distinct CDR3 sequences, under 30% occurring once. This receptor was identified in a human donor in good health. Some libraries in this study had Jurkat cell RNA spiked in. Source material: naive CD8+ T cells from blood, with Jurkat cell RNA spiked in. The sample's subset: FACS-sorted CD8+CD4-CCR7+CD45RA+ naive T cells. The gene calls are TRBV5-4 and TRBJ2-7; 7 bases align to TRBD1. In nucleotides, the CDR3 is TGTGCCAGCAGCTTGGATGGGACAGCTACCGCGTACTTC. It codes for CASSLDGTATAYF.